Shown below are 10 T cell receptor beta chains from a single sample sequenced in a study of blood T cell repertoires in COVID-19. Repertoires were generated with immunoSEQ multiplex PCR, while TCRdb's copy carries only in-frame clones and drops some. The profile shows approximately 200,000 clones, about 86% of them singletons. The sample comprised peripheral blood. These receptors all come from a man aged 60-69 years who had recovered from COVID-19.

This chain connects TRBV19 to TRBJ1-3, with TRBD1 as a possible D gene (5 bases). The germline CDR1 and CDR2 sequences are LNHDA and SQIVND (reference sequence). The CDR3 covers 18 residues. Between the trimmed V and J ends, which lost 5 bases and 0 bases, there was a span of 20 bases. CDR3 DNA sequence: TGTGCCAGTAGTGGCGGGACTGCGTCAGTCTCCTCTGGAAACACCATATATTTT. This translates into CASSGGTASVSSGNTIYF.

A few counts support this clone. This chain joins TRBV28 and TRBJ1-5, with 12 positions matching TRBD1. The CDR3 sequence is 15 residues long. Per the germline V gene, CDR1 is MDHEN and CDR2 is SYDVKM. V gave up 7 bases and J gave up 1 base; unmatched junction bases: 2. The CDR3 protein is CASTGQGASNQPQHF. The CDR3 DNA reads TGTGCCAGCACGGGACAGGGGGCGAGCAATCAGCCCCAGCATTTT.

J is TRBJ2-3 and V is TRBV28; 9 bases agree with TRBD1. Trimming at V came to 4 bases and at J to 1 base, leaving 6 bases not matched to a gene. Germline assignment: CDR1 MDHEN and CDR2 SYDVKM. CDR3 size: 16 residues. The CDR3 sequence: CASSSRTGEGTDTQYF. CDR3 in DNA: TGTGCCAGCAGTTCGAGGACAGGGGAGGGCACAGATACGCAGTATTTT. Based on the CDR3 plus reference TRBV28 and TRBJ2-3, the full variable domain is DVKVTQSSRYLVKRTGEKVFLECVQDMDHENMFWYRQDPGLGLRLIYFSYDVKMKEKGDIPEGYSVSREKKERFSLILESASTNQTSMYLCASSSRTGEGTDTQYFGPGTRLTVL.

V usage is TRBV27 and J usage is TRBJ2-2, with D perhaps TRBD1 (6 bases). The CDR3 has 15 amino acids. The V end lost 2 bases, the J end lost 7 bases, and 14 bases lay between the germline ends. Germline V CDR1 and CDR2: MNHEY, SMNVEV (reference sequence). CDR3 region: CASSLKQGGGGELFF. In DNA form, the CDR3 reads TGTGCCAGCAGTTTAAAACAGGGTGGGGGCGGGGAGCTGTTTTTT.

V is TRBV5-6 and J is TRBJ1-3, with 7 bases identical to TRBD1. Germline lookup yields CDR1 SGHDT and CDR2 YYEEEE. This CDR3 is 14 amino acids long. J gave up 3 bases and V 7 bases, and 7 bases lay outside the gene matches. The CDR3 coding sequence is TGTGCCAGCCAGGCAGGGGGGAGTGGAAACACCATATATTTT. Residues: CASQAGGSGNTIYF.

The chain recombines TRBV4-3 with TRBJ1-6; D is undetermined. V was pared by 1 base and J by 1 base, with 8 bases between. The CDR3 consists of 16 residues. Germline V gives CDR1 LGHNA, CDR2 YSLEER. The CDR3 DNA follows: TGCGCCAGCAGCCAAGCCCACATGTCCTATAATTCACCCCTCCACTTT. This translates into CASSQAHMSYNSPLHF.

V usage is TRBV7-2 and J usage is TRBJ1-1; 8 nucleotides agree with TRBD1. V lost 5 bases, J lost 4 bases, and 3 bases stayed unmatched. Germline-derived CDR1 and CDR2 are SGHTA and FQGNSA. The CDR3 runs 13 residues. CDR3: CASSATGGTEAFF. DNA for the CDR3: TGTGCCAGCAGCGCTACAGGGGGCACTGAAGCTTTCTTT. Together with reference TRBV7-2 and TRBJ1-1, the CDR3 gives the full variable domain: GAGVSQSPSNKVTEKGKDVELRCDPISGHTALYWYRQSLGQGLEFLIYFQGNSAPDKSGLPSDRFSAERTGGSVSTLTIQRTQQEDSAVYLCASSATGGTEAFFGQGTRLTVV.

This clone was observed a single time. The chain is built from TRBV7-3 and TRBJ1-4; D gene uncertain. V gave up 5 bases and J gave up 11 bases, with 12 bases separating them. This CDR3 comprises 12 residues. In germline, CDR1 is SGHTA, CDR2 FQGTGA. The CDR3 bases are TGTGCCAGCAGCGAACCCGAGGGTAAACTGTTTTTT. Translation: CASSEPEGKLFF. Drawing the rest from reference TRBV7-3 and TRBJ1-4, the complete variable domain is GAGVSQTPSNKVTEKGKYVELRCDPISGHTALYWYRQSLGQGPEFLIYFQGTGAADDSGLPNDRFFAVRPEGSVSTLKIQRTERGDSAVYLCASSEPEGKLFFGSGTQLSVL.

The rearrangement uses TRBV7-2 and TRBJ1-3; 10 bases match TRBD1. Germline CDR1 reads SGHTA; CDR2 reads FQGNSA. This CDR3 comprises 15 residues. V lost 5 bases, J lost 3 bases, and 4 bases stayed unmatched. CDR3 nucleotides: TGTGCCAGCAGCAAATGGACAGGGGGTGGAAACACCATATATTTT. Its translation: CASSKWTGGGNTIYF.

The chain uses TRBV5-6 and TRBJ2-1, with D possibly TRBD2 on 5 matching bases. V lost 2 bases and J lost 0, with 9 bases in between. Germline V gene sequence: CDR1 SGHDT, CDR2 YYEEEE. The CDR3 contains 15 residues. This CDR3 is CASSFRGSSYNEQFF. As DNA, the CDR3 is TGTGCCAGCAGCTTCAGAGGGAGCTCCTACAATGAGCAGTTCTTC.